This T cell receptor (beta chain) was profiled in a study of sequential checkpoint blockade in melanoma. Study as a whole: Arm A got nivolumab then ipilimumab; arm B the reverse, 1:1. After both sequences, patients received maintenance nivolumab.

Only in-frame clones appear in the TCRdb table, and some are missing; sequencing was by immunoSEQ multiplex PCR. This sample has around 10,000 clones; roughly 73% occur once, and the top ten carry around 35%. Described treatment: randomized to nivolumab then ipilimumab (arm A) or the reverse (arm B). From thawed PBMCs, live CD3+CD8+ cells negative for CD19 and CD56 were sorted. Sequences were derived from CD8+ T cells sorted from blood (inferred from file names), sampled from a patient given nivolumab and ipilimumab in sequence. The clonotype comes from a human donor with melanoma.

The CDR3 protein is CAWSFPGQGRHGYTF. The CDR3 nucleotides are TGTGCCTGGAGCTTCCCCGGTCAGGGGCGGCATGGCTACACCTTC. The chain carries TRBV30 and TRBJ1-2; tentative D call: TRBD1 (6 bases). With 3 bases removed from V and 6 bases from J, the gap between germline ends came to 20 bases. CDR1 is GTSNPN and CDR2 is SVGIG in the germline V gene (reference sequence). This CDR3 comprises 15 residues.